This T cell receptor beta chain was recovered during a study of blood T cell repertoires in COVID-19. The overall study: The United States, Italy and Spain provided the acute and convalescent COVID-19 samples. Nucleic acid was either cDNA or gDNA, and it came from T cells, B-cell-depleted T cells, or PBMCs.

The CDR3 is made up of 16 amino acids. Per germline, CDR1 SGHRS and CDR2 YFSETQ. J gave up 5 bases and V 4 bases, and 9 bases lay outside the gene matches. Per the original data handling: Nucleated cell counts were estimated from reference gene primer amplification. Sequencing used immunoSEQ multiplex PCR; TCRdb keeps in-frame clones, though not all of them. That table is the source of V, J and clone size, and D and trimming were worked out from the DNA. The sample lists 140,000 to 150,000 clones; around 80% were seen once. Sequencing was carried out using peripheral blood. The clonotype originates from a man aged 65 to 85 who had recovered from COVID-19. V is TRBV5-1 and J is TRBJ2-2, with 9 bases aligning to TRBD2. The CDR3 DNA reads TGCGCCAGCAGCCGACAAGCGGGAGGAGGAACCGGGGAGCTGTTTTTT. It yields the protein CASSRQAGGGTGELFF.